This passage covers 17 T cell receptor beta chains from one sample sequenced in a study of cytomegalovirus exposure and HLA in healthy donors. Both 60 Vbeta primers and 13 Jbeta primers went into the PCR. Using immunoSEQ multiplex PCR, the repertoire was profiled, and TCRdb retains in-frame clones only, with some absent. The data hold 150,000 to 200,000 clones, with more than 65% observed a single time. The sample was PBMCs. These receptors were collected from a woman in her twenties or thirties in good health and CMV-seronegative.

V usage is TRBV27 and J usage is TRBJ2-7; 15 positions match TRBD2. The CDR3 runs to 20 residues. Germline V gives CDR1 MNHEY, CDR2 SMNVEV (reference sequence). The ends lost 6 bases at V and 0 bases at J; junction bases unmatched: 15. This CDR3 is CASSPAPGTSGRKSSYEQYF. CDR3 bases: TGTGCCAGCAGCCCCGCCCCCGGGACTAGCGGGAGGAAGAGCTCCTACGAGCAGTACTTC.

The chain carries TRBV6-5 and TRBJ2-1; TRBD1 might be the D (6 bases). From germline, CDR1 is MNHEY and CDR2 SVGAGI. Trimming left V 2 bases short and J 11 bases short, with 10 bases between. This CDR3 has 12 amino acids. The CDR3 nucleotides read TGTGCCAGCAGTTACGGTAGGGGGAAGCAGTTCTTC. Its translation: CASSYGRGKQFF.

The V and J genes are TRBV7-9 and TRBJ1-1; D is undetermined. The V gene lost 0 bases and the J gene lost 1 base, with 12 bases spanning the gap. Germline loops: CDR1 SEHNR, CDR2 FQNEAQ (reference sequence). CDR3 length: 16 amino acids. The CDR3 loop is CASSLAPGEWNTEAFF. Here the CDR3 DNA reads TGTGCCAGCAGCTTAGCCCCGGGAGAGTGGAACACTGAAGCTTTCTTT.

The rearrangement uses TRBV27 and TRBJ1-6, with 7 bases identical to TRBD1. The CDR3 has 14 residues. Germline loops: CDR1 MNHEY, CDR2 SMNVEV (reference sequence). The V gene end was trimmed by 5 bases and the J gene end by 7 bases; junction bases not matched to a gene: 5. The CDR3 is CASSRRDSNSPLHF. CDR3 nucleotide sequence: TGTGCCAGCAGTCGGAGGGACAGCAATTCACCCCTCCACTTT.

CDR3 coding DNA: TGTGCCATCAGTGAAGACCAACAGGGGGCGAATCAGCCCCAGCATTTT. It translates to CAISEDQQGANQPQHF. This chain joins TRBV10-3 and TRBJ1-5, with 9 bases fitting TRBD1. The germline V gene encodes CDR1 ENHRY and CDR2 SYGVKD. CDR3 length: 16 residues. Trimming at V came to 3 bases and at J to 4 bases, leaving 7 bases not matched to a gene.

This clone was observed a handful of times. The chain carries TRBV7-8 and TRBJ1-5, with TRBD1 identical over 9 bases. The germline V gene has CDR1 SGHVS and CDR2 FQNEAQ. This CDR3 contains 16 residues. Unmatched junction bases numbered 12, after V lost 5 bases and J lost 7 bases. Here the CDR3 DNA reads TGTGCCAGCAGCCGGAACCGGGACAGGGTAAGGCAGCCCCAGCATTTT. The encoded protein is CASSRNRDRVRQPQHF.

CDR3 amino acids: CASSLPGLYTEAFF. In DNA form, the CDR3 reads TGTGCCAGCAGCTTGCCAGGATTGTACACTGAAGCTTTCTTT. This chain connects TRBV5-6 to TRBJ1-1; D is uncertain. This CDR3 is built from 14 residues. Germline lookup yields CDR1 SGHDT and CDR2 YYEEEE. V dropped 1 base and J dropped 3 bases, with 10 bases sitting between them.

In DNA, the CDR3 is TGTGCCAGCAGCGTATCAGGGTTCACCTACAATGAGCAGTTCTTC. This gives the protein CASSVSGFTYNEQFF. The V call is TRBV9, the J call TRBJ2-1, with a tentative D call TRBD1 (5 bases). With 1 base removed from V and 2 bases from J, the gap between germline ends came to 10 bases. CDR3 length equals 15 residues. Germline assignment: CDR1 SGDLS and CDR2 YYNGEE.

This clone was recorded a few times. The V gene is TRBV4-1, the J gene TRBJ1-5; possible D gene TRBD1, 5 bases. Trimming shortened V by 0 bases and J by 6 bases, and 12 bases separated the two germline ends. This CDR3 spans 15 amino acids. Germline V lookup: CDR1 MGHRA, CDR2 YSYEKL. The CDR3 sequence: CASSQDRGGSQPQHF. The CDR3 nucleotides are TGCGCCAGCAGCCAAGATCGGGGGGGGAGTCAGCCCCAGCATTTT.

The rearrangement uses TRBV5-6 and TRBJ2-7; tentative D call: TRBD1 (6 bases). CDR3 length equals 12 residues. Trimming left V 7 bases short and J 5 bases short, with 13 bases between. Germline CDR1 SGHDT, CDR2 YYEEEE. In DNA, the CDR3 is TGTGCCAGCCGAAGGGGGACCAACGAGCAGTACTTC. Its protein product is CASRRGTNEQYF. The full variable domain, completed using reference TRBV5-6 and TRBJ2-7, is DAGVTQSPTHLIKTRGQQVTLRCSPKSGHDTVSWYQQALGQGPQFIFQYYEEEERQRGNFPDRFSGHQFPNYSSELNVNALLLGDSALYLCASRRGTNEQYFGPGTRLTVT.

The chain carries TRBV27 and TRBJ2-7, with D maybe TRBD1 (6 bases). The CDR3 spans 14 residues. Germline V gene lookup returns CDR1 MNHEY and CDR2 SMNVEV (reference sequence). Trimming shortened V by 6 bases and J by 1 base, and 13 bases separated the two germline ends. CDR3 DNA: TGTGCCAGCAGATCCGGGACACCATCCTACGAGCAGTACTTC. It specifies CASRSGTPSYEQYF.

This rearrangement joins TRBV13 to TRBJ2-3; the match to TRBD2 covers 9 bases. The trim removed 5 bases at V and 6 bases at J, leaving 6 bases unmatched. Germline V CDR1 and CDR2: PRHDT, FYEKMQ (reference sequence). This CDR3 has 14 residues. CDR3 residues: CASSPSGAQDTQYF. The CDR3 DNA sequence: TGTGCCAGCAGCCCTAGCGGGGCCCAGGATACGCAGTATTTT.

The count of this clone is one. The rearrangement links TRBV9 to TRBJ2-1; 12 nucleotides agree with TRBD2. The ends lost 0 bases at V and 7 bases at J; junction bases unmatched: 2. The CDR3 has 15 residues. Germline V gene lookup returns CDR1 SGDLS and CDR2 YYNGEE. CDR3 protein: CASSVALAGGNEQFF. For the CDR3, the DNA is TGTGCCAGCAGCGTAGCACTAGCGGGGGGTAATGAGCAGTTCTTC.

The rearrangement links TRBV6-5 to TRBJ2-3; tentatively, D is TRBD1 (6 bases). CDR1 MNHEY and CDR2 SVGAGI come from the germline V gene. The CDR3 totals 15 residues. Trimming removed 2 bases from V and 5 bases from J, with 14 bases in between. CDR3 DNA sequence: TGTGCCAGCAGTTACGGCAGGGGACCGGGAGATACGCAGTATTTT. Amino acid sequence: CASSYGRGPGDTQYF.

This sequence joins TRBV7-9 and TRBJ1-2; 7 nucleotides align to TRBD1. V shed 5 bases and J 9 bases; nucleotides not matched to a gene: 6. This CDR3 contains 12 residues. Germline lookup yields CDR1 SEHNR and CDR2 FQNEAQ (reference sequence). CDR3 DNA: TGTGCCAGCAGCCCCGGGGACAGTAGCTACACCTTC. Protein sequence: CASSPGDSSYTF.

This sequence joins TRBV5-6 and TRBJ2-7; the D gene is possibly TRBD1 (5 bases). The CDR3 has 15 residues. Germline V gene lookup returns CDR1 SGHDT and CDR2 YYEEEE. Trimming cost V 0 bases and J 5 bases, with 15 bases left between them. DNA for the CDR3: TGTGCCAGCAGCTTGGGGGCAGGGTCAATGGACGAGCAGTACTTC. Residues: CASSLGAGSMDEQYF.

As regards this clone: An end of the junction does not agree with germline; a read error may underlie this. The V call is TRBV10-3, the J call TRBJ2-3, with TRBD2 identical over 9 bases. The CDR3 length is 16 residues. The germline V gene has CDR1 ENHRY and CDR2 SYGVKD. The chain's CDR3 is CASSYLAGDGTDTQYF. Here the CDR3 DNA reads TGTGCCAGCAGTTACTTAGCGGGAGATGGGACAGATACGCAGTATTTT.